This T cell receptor beta chain was sequenced during a study of identical twins. V gave up 0 bases and J gave up 4 bases; unmatched junction bases: 5. This CDR3 spans 15 amino acids. Per germline, CDR1 DFQATT and CDR2 SNEGSKA (reference sequence). In this sample, this clonotype turned up a few times. TCRdb recomputed calls from the 5' RACE reads with MiXCR, one row per CDR3 protein. The profile shows hundreds of thousands of distinct CDR3 sequences, more than 6.5% of them singletons. The same sample was also studied in work on yellow fever vaccine responses in identical twins. That work adds: A vaccine T cell response that seemed partly convergent and partly personalized was reported in twins.

Specimen: PBMCs. This receptor was taken from a woman younger than 35 in good health. The V call is TRBV20-1, the J call TRBJ2-5; TRBD1 matches 10 bases. The CDR3 region has the DNA TGCAGTGCTAGAGATATGGGACAGGGGACAGAGACCCAGTACTTC. It specifies CSARDMGQGTETQYF.